This T cell receptor beta chain was found in a study of blood T cells in healthy people across ages. Findings of the study overall: More naive CD4+ cells and higher diversity marked long-lived donors relative to aged donors.

To note about this clonotype: Its specificity is unknown. A read error may account for a junction end that differs from germline.

The CDR3 is 13 amino acids. Germline V gene sequence: CDR1 SEHNR, CDR2 FQNEAQ (reference sequence). A J-beta primer mix and a sample-barcoded 5' primer were used in a second PCR of about 6 to 12 cycles. TCRdb recomputed calls from the 5' RACE reads with MiXCR, one row per CDR3 protein. The table lists hundreds of thousands of distinct CDR3 sequences, under 25% of them singletons. Sample: blood. The sequence was collected from a man between 70 and 80 years old in good health. The genes are TRBV7-9 and TRBJ2-5; possibly TRBD2 for D (6 bases). CDR3 sequence: CASSQVTGGEQIF. As DNA, the CDR3 is TGTGCCAGCAGCCAAGTGACGGGCGGGGAGCAGATCTTC.